The 6 T cell receptor beta chains listed next were all sequenced from one sample in a study of blood T cell repertoires in COVID-19. Libraries were prepared by immunoSEQ multiplex PCR; TCRdb keeps only in-frame clonotypes and omits some of them. The table includes over 350,000 clones, 88% detected once. Sequenced material: PBMCs or T cells enriched from blood (not recorded which). Receptor source: a woman aged 18-29 years who had recovered from COVID-19.

This rearrangement joins TRBV10-3 to TRBJ1-5; a weak D match, TRBD1 (6 bases). V gave up 7 bases and J gave up 3 bases, with 10 bases separating them. Germline V gene lookup returns CDR1 ENHRY and CDR2 SYGVKD. The CDR3 has 13 residues. CDR3 in amino acids: CAITQGHNQPQHF. The CDR3 nucleotides read TGTGCCATCACTCAGGGACACAATCAGCCCCAGCATTTT.

The chain carries TRBV28 and TRBJ1-2; D perhaps matches TRBD1 (5 bases). This CDR3 is built from 12 residues. With 5 bases removed from V and 4 bases from J, the gap between germline ends came to 8 bases. The germline V gene encodes CDR1 MDHEN and CDR2 SYDVKM. CDR3 in amino acids: CASSHDSYGYTF. The CDR3 nucleotides are TGTGCCAGCAGTCATGACAGCTATGGCTACACCTTC.

The chain is built from TRBV7-2 and TRBJ1-4; 7 nucleotides agree with TRBD1. Germline lookup yields CDR1 SGHTA and CDR2 FQGNSA. CDR3 length equals 13 residues. With 4 bases clipped from V and 9 bases from J, the junction kept 5 bases outside the gene matches. CDR3 in DNA: TGTGCCAGCAGCTCCAGACAGGGAAAAAAACTGTTTTTT. Its translation: CASSSRQGKKLFF.

This sequence joins TRBV6-2 or TRBV6-3 and TRBJ1-2; D possibly corresponds to TRBD1 (6 bases). Germline lookup yields CDR1 MNHEY and CDR2 SVGEGT. Deletions cut 4 bases from V and 0 bases from J, with 18 bases between. The length of the CDR3 is 17 residues. This chain's CDR3 is CASSLTRQGTANYGYTF. CDR3 nucleotide sequence: TGTGCCAGCAGTTTAACCCGGCAGGGGACGGCTAACTATGGCTACACCTTC.

This rearrangement joins TRBV30 to TRBJ2-1; no reliable D call. CDR3 length: 12 residues. CDR1 is GTSNPN and CDR2 is SVGIG in the germline V gene (reference sequence). With 8 bases removed from V and 0 bases from J, the gap between germline ends came to 8 bases. The DNA for the CDR3 is TGTGCCCAAAGGAGCTCCTACAATGAGCAGTTCTTC. Its protein product is CAQRSSYNEQFF.

V usage is TRBV7-9 and J usage is TRBJ1-5, with D hard to call. The CDR3 extends over 14 amino acids. Germline V lookup: CDR1 SEHNR, CDR2 FQNEAQ (reference sequence). V gave up 4 bases and J gave up 7 bases, with 14 bases separating them. CDR3 in DNA: TGTGCCAGCAGCTCAGGCCTCCCGTCCCAGCCCCAGCATTTT. Amino acid sequence: CASSSGLPSQPQHF.